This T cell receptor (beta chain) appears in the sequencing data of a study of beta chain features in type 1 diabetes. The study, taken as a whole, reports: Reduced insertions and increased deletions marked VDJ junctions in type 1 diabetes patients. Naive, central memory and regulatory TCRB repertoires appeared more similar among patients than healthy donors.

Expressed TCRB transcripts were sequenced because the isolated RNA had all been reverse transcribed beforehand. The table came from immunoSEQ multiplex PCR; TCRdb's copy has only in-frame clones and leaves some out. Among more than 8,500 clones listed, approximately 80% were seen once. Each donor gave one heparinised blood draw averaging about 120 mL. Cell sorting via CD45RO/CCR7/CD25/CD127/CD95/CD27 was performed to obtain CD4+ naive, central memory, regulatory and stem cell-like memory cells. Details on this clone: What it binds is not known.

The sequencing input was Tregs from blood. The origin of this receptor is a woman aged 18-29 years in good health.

The CDR3 loop reads CASSAGTGDQPQHF. CDR3 coding DNA: TGTGCCAGCAGCGCGGGGACAGGAGATCAGCCCCAGCATTTT. The chain is built from TRBV9 and TRBJ1-5; TRBD1 aligns across 8 bases. V was pared by 3 bases and J by 5 bases, with 4 bases of the junction left unmatched. The CDR3 runs 14 residues. Germline CDR1 and CDR2: SGDLS and YYNGEE. Combining the CDR3 with reference TRBV9 and TRBJ1-5 gives the whole variable domain DSGVTQTPKHLITATGQRVTLRCSPRSGDLSVYWYQQSLDQGLQFLIQYYNGEERAKGNILERFSAQQFPDLHSELNLSSLELGDSALYFCASSAGTGDQPQHFGDGTRLSIL.